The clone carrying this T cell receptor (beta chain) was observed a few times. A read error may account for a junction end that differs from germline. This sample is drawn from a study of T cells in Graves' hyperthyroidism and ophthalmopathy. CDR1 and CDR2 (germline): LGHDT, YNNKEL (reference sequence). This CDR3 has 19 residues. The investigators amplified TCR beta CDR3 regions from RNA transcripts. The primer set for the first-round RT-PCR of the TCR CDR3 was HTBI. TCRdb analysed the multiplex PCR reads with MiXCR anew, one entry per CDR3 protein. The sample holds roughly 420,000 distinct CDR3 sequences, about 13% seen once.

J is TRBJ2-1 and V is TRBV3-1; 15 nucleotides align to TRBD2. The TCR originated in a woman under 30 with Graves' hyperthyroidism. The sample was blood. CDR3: CAGSQLRGTSGRIGDEQFF. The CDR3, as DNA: TGTGCCGGCAGCCAACTTAGAGGGACTAGCGGGAGGATAGGCGATGAGCAGTTCTTC.